The clone carrying this TCR beta chain was detected only once. The antigen is undetermined. The starting material, graft tissue, was processed to release intraepithelial and lamina propria lymphocytes. Germline lookup yields CDR1 MNHNY and CDR2 SVGAGI (reference sequence). Unmatched junction bases numbered 5, after V lost 2 bases and J lost 7 bases. This CDR3 is 15 amino acids long. TCRdb's table, derived via immunoSEQ multiplex PCR, lists solely in-frame clones and lacks some. The sample shows tens of thousands of clones, about nine tenths of them seen only once. This record belongs to a study of graft-versus-host responses after intestinal transplantation. Study overall: Following induction with anti-thymocyte globulin, all recipients were given tacrolimus and steroids for around three years. Points from the study as a whole: Investigators detected GvH clones in recipient marrow, with some emerging earlier in ileum or blood. There was an association between peak levels of circulating GvH clones and early post-transplant HvG declines.

The chain carries TRBV6-6 and TRBJ1-4; TRBD1 agrees at 9 bases. The sequenced sample was ileum tissue, obtained about 350 days after transplant. The sequence was collected from a human patient who received an intestinal transplant, so some T cells may come from the graft donor. The CDR3 DNA follows: TGTGCCAGCAGTTACGGGGGACAGGGAGTTGAAAAACTGTTTTTT. Residues: CASSYGGQGVEKLFF.